This TCR beta chain was observed in a study of T cell repertoires in cytomegalovirus infection. Study-wide context: It can be stated that public TCR beta signatures indicated CMV infection as well as a matching HLA type. General study results and limits: Dominating the ex vivo response were TCR beta clonotypes that were CMV-specific and HLA-C-restricted.

Trimming at V came to 5 bases and at J to 7 bases, leaving 9 bases not matched to a gene. Germline V lookup: CDR1 SGHVS, CDR2 FNYEAQ. The CDR3 runs 16 residues. This clonotype was detected ten times or more. Antigen: not known. TCRdb used MiXCR to reprocess the reads, holding one entry per CDR3 protein. This table has around 440,000 distinct CDR3 sequences, roughly 12% appearing once. The specimen sequenced was PBMCs. The sequence derives from a human donor in good health (CMV status not recorded). Some clones in this sample may be carry-over from other donors' samples. V is TRBV7-6 and J is TRBJ2-1; 12 bases are shared with TRBD1. The CDR3 is CASSGLRDRGPNEQFF. The CDR3 DNA sequence: TGTGCCAGCAGCGGCCTCCGGGACAGGGGGCCTAATGAGCAGTTCTTC.